Each of the 15 T cell receptor beta chains below was sequenced from the same sample in a study of blood T cell repertoires in COVID-19. Profiling relied on immunoSEQ multiplex PCR, and the TCRdb table lists in-frame clones only, not all of them. The data show approximately 300,000 clones, with around 90% seen just once and approximately 6.8% held by the top ten. Specimen: peripheral blood. Receptors were obtained from a young woman with COVID-19, enrolled during active disease.

The J gene is TRBJ2-7, the V gene TRBV27, with 7 bases that match TRBD1. The trim removed 7 bases at V and 2 bases at J, leaving 11 bases unmatched. CDR3 length: 15 residues. The germline gives CDR1 MNHEY, CDR2 SMNVEV (reference sequence). The CDR3 region is CASKRNGQATYEQYF. CDR3 in DNA: TGTGCCAGCAAAAGGAACGGACAGGCTACCTACGAGCAGTACTTC.

The rearrangement joins TRBV10-3 to TRBJ1-5; the match to TRBD1 covers 7 bases. The CDR3 runs 15 residues. Trimming removed 4 bases from V and 2 bases from J; junction bases left unmatched: 5. Germline V CDR1 and CDR2: ENHRY, SYGVKD. For the CDR3, the DNA is TGTGCCATCAGTGGGAACAGGGGTGGCAATCAGCCCCAGCATTTT. Translation gives CAISGNRGGNQPQHF.

J is TRBJ1-4 and V is TRBV5-1; possibly TRBD1 for D (6 bases). Trimming left V 4 bases short and J 4 bases short, with 11 bases between. Germline CDR1 SGHRS, CDR2 YFSETQ. CDR3 size: 14 residues. As DNA, the CDR3 is TGCGCCAGCAGCAAGGACAGCGATAATGAAAAACTGTTTTTT. Translating gives CASSKDSDNEKLFF. Full variable domain (remainder filled in from reference TRBV5-1 and TRBJ1-4): KAGVTQTPRYLIKTRGQQVTLSCSPISGHRSVSWYQQTPGQGLQFLFEYFSETQRNKGNFPGRFSGRQFSNSRSEMNVSTLELGDSALYLCASSKDSDNEKLFFGSGTQLSVL.

The chain carries TRBV7-2 and TRBJ1-1; 7 nucleotides line up with TRBD1. CDR3 size: 14 residues. Germline loops: CDR1 SGHTA, CDR2 FQGNSA. J gave up 3 bases and V 5 bases, and 6 bases lay outside the gene matches. The CDR3 region is CASSPRGTDTEAFF. The CDR3 coding sequence is TGTGCCAGCAGCCCCAGGGGGACAGACACTGAAGCTTTCTTT.

The chain carries TRBV27 and TRBJ1-2; TRBD1 is a possible D gene (6 bases). Germline V CDR1 and CDR2: MNHEY, SMNVEV (reference sequence). CDR3 size: 14 residues. V dropped 3 bases and J dropped 6 bases, with 14 bases sitting between them. DNA for the CDR3: TGTGCCAGCAGTTTCCGGACAGCCACCCATGGCTACACCTTC. Protein product: CASSFRTATHGYTF.

As concerns this clone: The junction departs from the called germline gene at one end, perhaps through a read error. J is TRBJ2-5 and V is TRBV7-7; D is perhaps TRBD1 (5 bases). CDR1 and CDR2 from the germline V gene are SSHAT and FNYEAQ (reference sequence). The length of the CDR3 is 15 residues. The CDR3 here is CASSAQTAPQETQYF. DNA of the CDR3: TGTGCTAGCAGCGCTCAGACAGCCCCCCAAGAGACCCAGTACTTC.

This clone came up once. The chain links TRBV30 to TRBJ2-1; tentative D call: TRBD2 (5 bases). With 1 base removed from V and 3 bases from J, the gap between germline ends came to 13 bases. The CDR3 totals 15 residues. Germline values: CDR1 GTSNPN, CDR2 SVGIG (reference sequence). This CDR3 reads CAWSGSAVDYNEQFF. In nucleotides, the CDR3 is TGTGCCTGGAGTGGTAGCGCCGTCGACTACAATGAGCAGTTCTTC.

Notes on this clone: The same CDR3 arises from other DNA sequences in this sample as well. The chain joins TRBV28 to TRBJ2-3; TRBD2 matches at 7 bases. Germline V gene sequence: CDR1 MDHEN, CDR2 SYDVKM. The CDR3 has 14 amino acids. V was clipped by 2 bases and J by 2 bases; unmatched bases: 1. CDR3 region: CASSLAGVTDTQYF. CDR3 nucleotides: TGTGCCAGCAGTTTAGCGGGAGTCACAGATACGCAGTATTTT.

The V and J genes are TRBV28 and TRBJ2-7, with TRBD1 matching 7 bases. CDR3 length equals 14 residues. Trimming at V came to 1 base and at J to 7 bases, leaving 7 bases not matched to a gene. The V gene's germline CDR1 is MDHEN and CDR2 SYDVKM. The DNA for the CDR3 is TGTGCCAGCAGTTTATTGAGGGGACAGAAGGAGCAGTACTTC. Translating it yields CASSLLRGQKEQYF.

The chain recombines TRBV6-2 or TRBV6-3 with TRBJ2-2; TRBD2 aligns across 9 bases. Germline CDR1 is MNHEY and CDR2 is SVGEGT. The CDR3 loop spans 17 amino acids. V lost 2 bases to trimming and J lost 3 bases; unmatched junction nucleotides: 7. The CDR3 DNA follows: TGTGCCAGCAGTTACCCGGCGGGAGGGGCGGACACCGGGGAGCTGTTTTTT. It specifies CASSYPAGGADTGELFF.

This clone appeared a few times. This chain uses TRBV19 with TRBJ2-2, with 9 nucleotides matching TRBD1. Germline CDR1 is LNHDA and CDR2 is SQIVND (reference sequence). There are 16 residues in the CDR3. The J segment lost 5 bases and the V segment lost 6 bases, leaving 10 bases of the junction unmatched. CDR3 amino acids: CASSTDRGRPTGELFF. The CDR3, as DNA: TGTGCCAGTAGCACAGACAGGGGGAGACCAACCGGGGAGCTGTTTTTT. The full variable domain, completed using reference TRBV19 and TRBJ2-2, is DGGITQSPKYLFRKEGQNVTLSCEQNLNHDAMYWYRQDPGQGLRLIYYSQIVNDFQKGDIAEGYSVSREKKESFPLTVTSAQKNPTAFYLCASSTDRGRPTGELFFGEGSRLTVL.

In this sample, this clone turned up a few times. The J gene is TRBJ2-3, the V gene TRBV19; TRBD1 might be the D (6 bases). Deletions cut 6 bases from V and 1 base from J, with 14 bases between. Germline assignment: CDR1 LNHDA and CDR2 SQIVND (reference sequence). The CDR3 is made up of 15 amino acids. In nucleotides, the CDR3 is TGTGCCAGTAGCCTCGAGGGGGTAGGCACAGATACGCAGTATTTT. It is translated as CASSLEGVGTDTQYF.

As regards this clone: Other nucleotide sequences in the sample specify the same CDR3. The rearrangement uses TRBV9 and TRBJ2-1; tentative D call: TRBD2 (5 bases). In germline, CDR1 is SGDLS, CDR2 YYNGEE. The CDR3 sequence is 15 residues long. Trimming stripped 0 bases from V and 2 bases from J, with 9 bases between. CDR3 protein: CASSVDGRPYNEQFF. The CDR3 DNA sequence: TGTGCCAGCAGCGTAGATGGGAGACCCTACAATGAGCAGTTCTTC.

The chain links TRBV7-3 to TRBJ2-1, with TRBD2 matching over 8 bases. After removal of 2 bases from V and 8 bases from J, the junction contained 8 bases not matched to a gene. The V gene's germline CDR1 is SGHTA and CDR2 FQGTGA. This CDR3 spans 15 amino acids. CDR3: CASSLAGGSLDEQFF. For the CDR3, the DNA is TGTGCCAGCAGCTTAGCGGGAGGCAGCCTGGATGAGCAGTTCTTC.

The V and J genes are TRBV18 and TRBJ1-2; D uncertain. With 2 bases removed from V and 4 bases from J, the gap between germline ends came to 8 bases. Germline V gives CDR1 KGHSH, CDR2 LQKENI. The CDR3 covers 13 residues. The CDR3: CASSPGWSYGYTF. CDR3 DNA: TGTGCCAGCTCACCAGGCTGGTCCTATGGCTACACCTTC. Together with reference TRBV18 and TRBJ1-2, the CDR3 gives the full variable domain: NAGVMQNPRHLVRRRGQEARLRCSPMKGHSHVYWYRQLPEEGLKFMVYLQKENIIDESGMPKERFSAEFPKEGPSILRIQQVVRGDSAAYFCASSPGWSYGYTFGSGTRLTVV.